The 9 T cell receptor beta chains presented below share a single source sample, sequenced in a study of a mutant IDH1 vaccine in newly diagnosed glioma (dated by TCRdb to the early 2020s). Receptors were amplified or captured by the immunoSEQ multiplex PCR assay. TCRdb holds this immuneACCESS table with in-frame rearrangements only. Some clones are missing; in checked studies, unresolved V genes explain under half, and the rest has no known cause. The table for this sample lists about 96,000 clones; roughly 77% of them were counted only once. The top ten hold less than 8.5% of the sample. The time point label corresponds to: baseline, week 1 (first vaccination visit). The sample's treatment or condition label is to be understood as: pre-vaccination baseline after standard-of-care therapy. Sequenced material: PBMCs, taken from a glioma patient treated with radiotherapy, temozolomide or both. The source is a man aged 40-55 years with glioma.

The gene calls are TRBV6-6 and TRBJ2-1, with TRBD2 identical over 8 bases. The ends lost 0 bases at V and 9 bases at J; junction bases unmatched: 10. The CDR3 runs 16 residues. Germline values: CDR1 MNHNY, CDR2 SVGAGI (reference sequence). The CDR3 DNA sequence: TGTGCCAGCAGTTACTCCCCCGAGGAGCGGGAGTTTGAGCAGTTCTTC. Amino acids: CASSYSPEEREFEQFF.

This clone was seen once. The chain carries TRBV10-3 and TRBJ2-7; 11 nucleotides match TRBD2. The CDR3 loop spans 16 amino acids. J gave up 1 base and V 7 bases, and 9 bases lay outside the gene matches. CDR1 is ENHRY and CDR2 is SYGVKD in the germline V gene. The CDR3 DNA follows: TGTGCCATCACCCCTAGCGGGGGGCTGACATCCTACGAGCAGTACTTC. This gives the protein CAITPSGGLTSYEQYF.

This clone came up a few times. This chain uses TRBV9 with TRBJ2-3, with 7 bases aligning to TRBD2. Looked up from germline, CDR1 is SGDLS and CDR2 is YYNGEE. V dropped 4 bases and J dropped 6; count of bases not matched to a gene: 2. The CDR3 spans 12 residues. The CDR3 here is CASSQAGDTQYF. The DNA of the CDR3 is TGTGCCAGCAGCCAAGCGGGGGATACGCAGTATTTT.

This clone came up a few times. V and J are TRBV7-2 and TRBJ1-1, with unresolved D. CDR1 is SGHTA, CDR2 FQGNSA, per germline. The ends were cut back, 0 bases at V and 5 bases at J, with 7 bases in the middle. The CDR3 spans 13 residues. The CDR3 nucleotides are TGTGCCAGCAGCTTAGCTGGGGATACTGAAGCTTTCTTT. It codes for CASSLAGDTEAFF. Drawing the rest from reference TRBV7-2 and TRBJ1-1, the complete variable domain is GAGVSQSPSNKVTEKGKDVELRCDPISGHTALYWYRQSLGQGLEFLIYFQGNSAPDKSGLPSDRFSAERTGGSVSTLTIQRTQQEDSAVYLCASSLAGDTEAFFGQGTRLTVV.

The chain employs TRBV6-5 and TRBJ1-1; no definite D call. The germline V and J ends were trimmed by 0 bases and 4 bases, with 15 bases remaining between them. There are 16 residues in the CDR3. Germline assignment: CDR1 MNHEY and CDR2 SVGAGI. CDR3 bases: TGTGCCAGCAGTTACTCGAGCTGGGGATCTGGCACTGAAGCTTTCTTT. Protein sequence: CASSYSSWGSGTEAFF.

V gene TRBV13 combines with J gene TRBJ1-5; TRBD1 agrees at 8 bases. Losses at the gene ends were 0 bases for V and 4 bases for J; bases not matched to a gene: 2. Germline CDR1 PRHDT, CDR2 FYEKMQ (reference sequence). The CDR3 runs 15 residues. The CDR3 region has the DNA TGTGCCAGCAGCTTAGGCCGGACAGGGAATCAGCCCCAGCATTTT. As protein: CASSLGRTGNQPQHF. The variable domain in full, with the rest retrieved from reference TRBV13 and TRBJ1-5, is AAGVIQSPRHLIKEKRETATLKCYPIPRHDTVYWYQQGPGQDPQFLISFYEKMQSDKGSIPDRFSAQQFSDYHSELNMSSLELGDSALYFCASSLGRTGNQPQHFGDGTRLSIL.

The CDR3 reads CASSQADMNTEAFF. As DNA, the CDR3 is TGCGCCAGCAGCCAAGCCGACATGAACACTGAAGCTTTCTTT. The gene calls are TRBV4-1 and TRBJ1-1; D gene unclear. Germline V gives CDR1 MGHRA, CDR2 YSYEKL. The V and J ends lost 1 base and 0 bases respectively, with 6 bases between them. This CDR3 spans 14 amino acids.

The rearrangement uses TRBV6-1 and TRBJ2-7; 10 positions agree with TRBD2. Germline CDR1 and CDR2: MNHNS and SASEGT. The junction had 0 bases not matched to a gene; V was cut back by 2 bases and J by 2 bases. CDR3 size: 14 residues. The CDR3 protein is CASSELAGAYEQYF. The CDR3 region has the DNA TGTGCCAGCAGTGAACTAGCGGGGGCCTACGAGCAGTACTTC.

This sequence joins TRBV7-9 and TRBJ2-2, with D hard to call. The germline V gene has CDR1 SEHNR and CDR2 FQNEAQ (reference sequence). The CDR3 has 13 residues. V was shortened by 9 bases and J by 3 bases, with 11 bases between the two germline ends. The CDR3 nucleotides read TGTGCCAGGGCGGACCGGGACACCGGGGAGCTGTTTTTT. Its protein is CARADRDTGELFF.